This paragraph covers one T cell receptor beta chain sequence. What it binds is unknown. Per germline, CDR1 SNHLY and CDR2 FYNNEI. The CDR3 sequence is 15 residues long. Trimming shortened V by 4 bases and J by 8 bases, and 17 bases separated the two germline ends. This record comes from a study of cytomegalovirus exposure and HLA in healthy donors. The PCR made use of 60 Vbeta and 13 Jbeta primers. Repertoires were generated with immunoSEQ multiplex PCR, while TCRdb's copy carries only in-frame clones and drops some. The sample has under 150,000 clones; roughly 72% are singletons. Study results and caveats: The productive fraction for most TCR beta V segments was about 87% or about 30% in an earlier analysis. Later analysis showed TCR association rates varying by HLA locus, highest for DRB1 and lowest for HLA-C.

V usage is TRBV2 and J usage is TRBJ1-4; D is perhaps TRBD1 (5 bases). Sequences were obtained from PBMCs. This TCR came from a woman in her forties or fifties in good health and CMV-seronegative. CDR3 loop: CASSGSGVGNEKLFF. CDR3 DNA: TGTGCCAGCAGTGGTTCGGGGGTAGGCAACGAAAAACTGTTTTTT.